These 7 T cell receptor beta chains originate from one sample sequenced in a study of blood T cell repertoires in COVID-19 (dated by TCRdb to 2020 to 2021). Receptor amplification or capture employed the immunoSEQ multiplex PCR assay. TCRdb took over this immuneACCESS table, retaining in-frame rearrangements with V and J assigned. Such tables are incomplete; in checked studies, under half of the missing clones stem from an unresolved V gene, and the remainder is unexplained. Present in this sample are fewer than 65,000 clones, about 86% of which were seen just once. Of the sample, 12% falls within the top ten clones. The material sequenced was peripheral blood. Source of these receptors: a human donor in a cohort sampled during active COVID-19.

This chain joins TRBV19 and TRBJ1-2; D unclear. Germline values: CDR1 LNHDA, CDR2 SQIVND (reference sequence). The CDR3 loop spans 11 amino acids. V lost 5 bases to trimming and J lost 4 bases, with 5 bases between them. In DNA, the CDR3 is TGTGCCAGTAGTTGGCTCTATGGCTACACCTTC. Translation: CASSWLYGYTF.

The CDR3 sequence is CANRAEGGNTIYF. The DNA of the CDR3 is TGTGCCAATAGAGCGGAGGGTGGAAACACCATATATTTT. V gene TRBV12-3 or TRBV12-4 combines with J gene TRBJ1-3; D not certain. V was shortened by 10 bases and J by 3 bases, with 13 bases between the two germline ends. The CDR3 is 13 residues long.

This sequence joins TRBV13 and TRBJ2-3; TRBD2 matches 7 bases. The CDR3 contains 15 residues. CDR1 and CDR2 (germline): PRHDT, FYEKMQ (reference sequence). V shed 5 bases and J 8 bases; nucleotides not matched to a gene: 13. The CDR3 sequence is CASSPQRAGDSTQYF. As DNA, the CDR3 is TGTGCCAGCAGCCCCCAGAGGGCGGGGGATAGTACGCAGTATTTT.

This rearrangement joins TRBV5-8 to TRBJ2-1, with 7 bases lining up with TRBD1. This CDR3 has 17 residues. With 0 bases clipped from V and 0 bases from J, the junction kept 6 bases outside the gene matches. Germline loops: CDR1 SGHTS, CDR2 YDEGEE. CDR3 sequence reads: CASSLGRGSPSYNEQFF. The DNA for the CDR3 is TGTGCCAGCAGCTTGGGCAGGGGGTCCCCCTCCTACAATGAGCAGTTCTTC.

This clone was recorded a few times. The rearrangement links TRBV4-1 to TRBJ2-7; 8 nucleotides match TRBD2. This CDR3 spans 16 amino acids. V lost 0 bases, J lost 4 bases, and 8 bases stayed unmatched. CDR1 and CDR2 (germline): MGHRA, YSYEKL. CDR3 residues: CASSQEDRGGIYEQYF. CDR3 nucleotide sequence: TGCGCCAGCAGCCAAGAAGATCGGGGGGGCATTTACGAGCAGTACTTC.

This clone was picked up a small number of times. The CDR3 loop is CASSQGQGYEKLFF. CDR3 DNA: TGCGCCAGCAGCCAAGGACAGGGCTATGAAAAACTGTTTTTT. V is TRBV4-1 and J is TRBJ1-4; 7 positions agree with TRBD1. V dropped 1 base and J dropped 6; count of bases not matched to a gene: 2. Germline CDR1 MGHRA, CDR2 YSYEKL. The CDR3 spans 14 residues.

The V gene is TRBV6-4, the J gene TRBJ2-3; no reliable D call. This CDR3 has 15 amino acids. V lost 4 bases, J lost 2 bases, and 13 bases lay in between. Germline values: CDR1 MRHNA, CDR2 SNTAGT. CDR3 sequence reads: CASSASADPTDTQYF. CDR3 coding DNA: TGTGCCAGCAGTGCCTCGGCGGATCCCACAGATACGCAGTATTTT.